The rows below give T cell receptor beta chains drawn from one sample of a study of CD8 T cells in ankylosing spondylitis. MiXCR was run by TCRdb on the 5' RACE reads, yielding one entry per CDR3 protein. The sample lists 750,000 to 850,000 distinct CDR3 sequences, 12% occurring once. Sample: blood, either unsorted or a sorted T cell fraction (not recorded which). Source of these receptors: a male donor with ankylosing spondylitis. CDR3s include the opening cysteine and the closing phenylalanine or tryptophan. The D gene is left open where the match is weak. Expanded clones get a size class; other rows say once, few or many, or leave the size out.

>TRBV6-5|NA|NA|TRBJ1-5
CASSTRPEVQPQHF
TGTGCCAGCAGTACGCGACCCGAGGTTCAGCCCCAGCATTTT
>TRBV6-2/TRBV6-3|NA|NA|TRBJ1-5
CASSSRGDSNQPQHF
TGTGCCAGCAGTAGTCGGGGAGATAGCAATCAGCCCCAGCATTTT
>TRBV20-1|TRBD1|NA|TRBJ2-5
CSARDWRTGDETQYF
TGCAGTGCTAGAGATTGGAGGACAGGGGACGAGACCCAGTACTTC
>TRBV20-1|TRBD1|many|TRBJ1-2
CSASQGANYGYTF
TGCAGTGCTAGTCAGGGGGCTAACTATGGCTACACCTTC
>TRBV10-1|NA|NA|TRBJ2-2
CASSGGTRSGELFF
TGCGCCAGCAGTGGGGGGACGAGGAGCGGGGAGCTGTTTTTT
>TRBV20-1|NA|few|TRBJ2-3
CSAKAGDSTDTQYF
TGCAGTGCTAAGGCAGGTGACAGCACAGATACGCAGTATTTT
>TRBV4-2|TRBD2|NA|TRBJ2-1
CASSQGGGLAGEYNEQFF
TGTGCCAGCAGCCAAGGTGGGGGGCTAGCGGGGGAGTACAATGAGCAGTTCTTC
>TRBV6-1|NA|many|TRBJ2-1
CASRGARHNEQFF
TGTGCCAGCAGGGGGGCAAGGCACAATGAGCAGTTCTTC
>TRBV5-1|TRBD2|NA|TRBJ2-3
CASSLGAGEAGDTQYF
TGCGCCAGCAGCTTGGGAGCGGGAGAAGCAGGCGATACGCAGTATTTT
>TRBV15|NA|few|TRBJ2-7
CATSSQRGTRYEQYF
TGTGCCACCAGCAGCCAACGGGGGACAAGGTACGAGCAGTACTTC
>TRBV7-2|TRBD2|few|TRBJ2-5
CASSTYRGRKQETQYF
TGTGCCAGCAGCACCTACCGCGGGAGGAAGCAAGAGACCCAGTACTTC
>TRBV20-1|TRBD2|few|TRBJ2-5
CSAFGLAGGAQETQYF
TGCAGTGCCTTCGGACTAGCGGGAGGTGCGCAAGAGACCCAGTACTTC
>TRBV6-2/TRBV6-3|NA|NA|TRBJ1-1
CASSYTTGRVTEAFF
TGTGCCAGCAGTTATACCACAGGGCGTGTCACTGAAGCTTTCTTT
>TRBV4-3|NA|NA|TRBJ1-6
CASSQGTANSPLHF
TGCGCCAGCAGCCAAGGGACAGCTAATTCACCCCTCCACTTT
>TRBV25-1|NA|NA|TRBJ2-5
CASSEYQETQYF
TGTGCCAGCAGTGAGTACCAAGAGACCCAGTACTTC
>TRBV12-3/TRBV12-4|NA|few|TRBJ1-2
CASNPGANYGYTF
TGTGCCAGCAACCCCGGGGCTAACTATGGCTACACCTTC
>TRBV29-1|TRBD1|NA|TRBJ1-2
CSGRQGVDYGYTF
TGCAGCGGAAGGCAGGGGGTGGACTATGGCTACACCTTC
>TRBV29-1|TRBD2|many|TRBJ2-1
CSAEATSGNEQFF
TGCAGCGCCGAGGCGACTAGCGGCAATGAGCAGTTCTTC
>TRBV7-9|TRBD1|NA|TRBJ1-2
CASSLEGGQGYTF
TGTGCCAGCAGCTTAGAAGGGGGCCAGGGCTACACCTTC
>TRBV5-1|TRBD2|many|TRBJ2-1
CASSFGLAGVNEQFF
TGCGCCAGCAGCTTCGGACTAGCGGGAGTAAATGAGCAGTTCTTC
>TRBV27|NA|few|TRBJ1-4
CASSLRATVATNEKLFF
TGTGCCAGCAGCCTCCGGGCGACAGTTGCAACTAATGAAAAACTGTTTTTT
>TRBV7-8|NA|many|TRBJ2-7
CASSLGRTSYEQYF
TGTGCCAGCAGCTTAGGCAGGACCTCCTACGAGCAGTACTTC